This TCR beta chain was profiled in a study of beta chain features in type 1 diabetes. Across the study: Age, gender and cell yields were alike across patients and healthy donors.

Donors contributed one heparinised blood draw apiece, averaging approximately 120 mL. Purity exceeding 95% was reached by all sorted populations. cDNA synthesis used the whole RNA isolate, giving expressed TCRB sequences. The data were produced by immunoSEQ multiplex PCR, yet TCRdb's version contains in-frame clones alone and is incomplete. In the table there are 300,000 to 400,000 clones, approximately 8.2% of which are singletons. The CDR3 runs to 14 residues. Germline V CDR1 and CDR2: SGHRS, YFSETQ. After removal of 4 bases from V and 4 bases from J, the junction contained 4 bases not matched to a gene.

The chain joins TRBV5-1 to TRBJ2-1, with 8 bases matching TRBD1. The sequence was collected from a woman under 30 in good health. Input material: central memory CD4+ T cells from blood. This CDR3 reads CASSAGQDYNEQFF. CDR3 sequence (DNA): TGCGCCAGCAGCGCGGGACAGGATTACAATGAGCAGTTCTTC.